This record covers a single T cell receptor (beta chain). These data are taken from a study of cytomegalovirus exposure and HLA in healthy donors. V lost 2 bases and J 0 bases, leaving 10 bases between the germline ends. The CDR3 runs to 15 residues. Germline V gene sequence: CDR1 SEHNR, CDR2 FQNEAQ (reference sequence). Primers for the PCR totalled 60 Vbeta and 13 Jbeta. How the authors handled the data: A later analysis tallied 75 million to 80 million unique TCR beta chains, about 12 million of them shared. The table came from immunoSEQ multiplex PCR; TCRdb's copy has only in-frame clones and leaves some out. The D gene and trimming were derived from the DNA, and the V and J assignments and clone size from that table. The sample includes around 100,000 clones, 55% to 75% of them seen just once.

This receptor was obtained from a man aged 25-40 years in good health and CMV-seropositive. V usage is TRBV7-9 and J usage is TRBJ1-1; D ambiguous. Sample: PBMCs. The CDR3 sequence: CASSLLVLMNTEAFF. The CDR3 coding sequence is TGTGCCAGCAGCTTATTAGTGCTTATGAACACTGAAGCTTTCTTT.